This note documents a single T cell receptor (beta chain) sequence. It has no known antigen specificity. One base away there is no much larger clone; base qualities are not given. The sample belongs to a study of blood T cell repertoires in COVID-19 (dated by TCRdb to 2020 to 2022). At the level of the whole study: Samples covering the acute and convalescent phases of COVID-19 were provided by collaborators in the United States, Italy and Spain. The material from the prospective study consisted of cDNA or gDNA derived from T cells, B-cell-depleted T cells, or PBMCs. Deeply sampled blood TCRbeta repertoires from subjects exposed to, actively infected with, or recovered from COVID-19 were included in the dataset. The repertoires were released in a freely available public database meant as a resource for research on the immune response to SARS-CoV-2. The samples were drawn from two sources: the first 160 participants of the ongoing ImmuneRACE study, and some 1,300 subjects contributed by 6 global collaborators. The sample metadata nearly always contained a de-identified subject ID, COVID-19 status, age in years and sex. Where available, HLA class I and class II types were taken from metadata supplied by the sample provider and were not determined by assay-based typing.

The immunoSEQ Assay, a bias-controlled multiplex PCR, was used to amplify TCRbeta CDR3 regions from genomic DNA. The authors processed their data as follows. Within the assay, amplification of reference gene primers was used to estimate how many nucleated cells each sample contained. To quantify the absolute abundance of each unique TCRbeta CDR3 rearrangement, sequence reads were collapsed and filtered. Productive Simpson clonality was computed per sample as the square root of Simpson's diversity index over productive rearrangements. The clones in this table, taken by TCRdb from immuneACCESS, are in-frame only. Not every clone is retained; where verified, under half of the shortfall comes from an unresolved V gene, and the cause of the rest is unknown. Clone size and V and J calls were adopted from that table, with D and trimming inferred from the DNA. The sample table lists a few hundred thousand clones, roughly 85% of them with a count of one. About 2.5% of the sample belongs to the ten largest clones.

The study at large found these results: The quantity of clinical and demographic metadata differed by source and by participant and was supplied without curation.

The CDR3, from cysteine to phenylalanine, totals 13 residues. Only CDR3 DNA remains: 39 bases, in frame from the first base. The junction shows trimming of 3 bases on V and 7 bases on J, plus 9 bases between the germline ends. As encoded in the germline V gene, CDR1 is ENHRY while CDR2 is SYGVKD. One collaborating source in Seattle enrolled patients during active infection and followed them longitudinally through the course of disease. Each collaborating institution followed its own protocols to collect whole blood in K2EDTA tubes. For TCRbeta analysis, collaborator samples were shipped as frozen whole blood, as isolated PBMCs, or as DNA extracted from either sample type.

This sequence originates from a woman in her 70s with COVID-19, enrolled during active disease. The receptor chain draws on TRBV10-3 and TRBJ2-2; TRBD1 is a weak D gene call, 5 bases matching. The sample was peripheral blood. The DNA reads TGTGCCATCAGTGACAGGGTTGGCGGGGAGCTGTTTTTT. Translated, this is CAISDRVGGELFF.